This T cell receptor (beta chain) was captured in a study of cytomegalovirus exposure and HLA in healthy donors. Study results and limitations: Because they were indistinguishable, some V segments, including TRBV6-2 and TRBV6-3, were excluded. In most subjects, TCR beta sequences reportedly gave accurate predictions of HLA-A and HLA-B alleles. Common viral pathogens seemed, in a later analysis, to connect with several of the most significant clusters. Reportedly, fewer N-insertions than the approximately 690-donor mean appeared in an Asian-associated ancestry cluster in a later analysis.

Per the germline V gene, CDR1 is SGHRS and CDR2 is YFSETQ. The CDR3 has 14 residues. V was pared by 6 bases and J by 5 bases, with 9 bases of the junction left unmatched. As concerns this clone: What it binds is unknown.

Vbeta (60) and Jbeta (13) primers were used in the PCR. Repertoires were generated with immunoSEQ multiplex PCR, while TCRdb's copy carries only in-frame clones and drops some. The data hold 150,000 to 200,000 clones, with 83% observed a single time. The chain couples TRBV5-1 to TRBJ2-5, with 8 nucleotides matching TRBD2. This TCR came from a man aged 35 to 55 in good health and CMV-seropositive. Source material: PBMCs. The CDR3 coding sequence is TGCGCCAGCAAGGTACTAGCGGAAGTCGAGACCCAGTACTTC. Encoded protein: CASKVLAEVETQYF. The full variable domain, with the rest looked up from reference TRBV5-1 and TRBJ2-5, is KAGVTQTPRYLIKTRGQQVTLSCSPISGHRSVSWYQQTPGQGLQFLFEYFSETQRNKGNFPGRFSGRQFSNSRSEMNVSTLELGDSALYLCASKVLAEVETQYFGPGTRLLVL.